These 10 T cell receptor beta chains were all obtained from the same sample, sequenced in a study of blood T cell repertoires in COVID-19 (dated by TCRdb to 2018 to 2020). Library preparation was by the immunoSEQ multiplex PCR assay. Here the immuneACCESS table is served through TCRdb, limited to in-frame sequences with V and J called. Missing clones are a known gap in these copies; in checked studies unresolved V genes cover under half, and the rest lacks a known reason. Here the sample has under 200,000 clones; 84% occur a single time. The leading ten clones occupy more than 3% of the sample. Sequencing input: PBMCs or T cells enriched from blood (not recorded which). These receptors were collected from a woman between 25 and 40 years old who had been exposed to COVID-19.

J is TRBJ2-7 and V is TRBV10-2; 7 bases line up with TRBD2. Germline CDR1 and CDR2: WSHSY and SAAADI. This CDR3 has 12 amino acids. The V segment lost 8 bases and the J segment 5 bases; nucleotides outside the gene matches: 6. CDR3 amino acids: CASVGGQDEQYF. CDR3 in DNA: TGCGCCAGCGTGGGAGGGCAGGACGAGCAGTACTTC.

The chain joins TRBV6-2 or TRBV6-3 to TRBJ2-7; D unresolved. V gave up 5 bases and J gave up 0 bases, with 8 bases separating them. Germline V gene data show CDR1 as MNHEY and CDR2 as SVGEGT. The CDR3 runs to 13 residues. CDR3 protein: CASSMAFSYEQYF. The CDR3 coding sequence is TGTGCCAGCAGTATGGCTTTCTCCTACGAGCAGTACTTC.

Here the CDR3 DNA reads TGTGCCACCAGCCCCCGTGGGCAGGGGGTAAAAGAGACCCAGTACTTC. Protein: CATSPRGQGVKETQYF. The chain has TRBV15 and TRBJ2-5, with TRBD1 identical over 7 bases. This CDR3 region has 16 residues. Per the germline V gene, CDR1 is LNHNV and CDR2 is YYDKDF (reference sequence). V was clipped by 5 bases and J by 3 bases; unmatched bases: 12.

The CDR3 spells CASSDNRRRGDNTGELFF. Written as DNA, the CDR3 is TGTGCCAGCAGCGATAACCGCCGCCGCGGAGATAACACCGGGGAGCTGTTTTTT. J is TRBJ2-2 and V is TRBV6-2 or TRBV6-3, with D uncertain. The CDR3 covers 18 residues. Germline lookup yields CDR1 MNHEY and CDR2 SVGEGT. The V and J ends lost 6 bases and 2 bases respectively, with 22 bases between them.

The V gene is TRBV12-3 or TRBV12-4, the J gene TRBJ2-4; TRBD1 is a possible D gene (5 bases). This CDR3 is built from 13 residues. V was trimmed by 1 base and J by 9 bases, leaving 10 bases between them. The CDR3, as DNA: TGTGCCAGCAGTTTAGGGCAGGGCGGCATTCAGTACTTC. Protein: CASSLGQGGIQYF.

This clone has just a few counts. The CDR3 nucleotides are TGTGCCAGCAGCTCACGTACAGGGAGAACTGAAGCTTTCTTT. Translation: CASSSRTGRTEAFF. This rearrangement joins TRBV5-8 to TRBJ1-1, with D tentatively TRBD1 (6 bases). Trimming shortened V by 3 bases and J by 5 bases, and 14 bases separated the two germline ends. The CDR3 runs 14 residues. Looked up from germline, CDR1 is SGHTS and CDR2 is YDEGEE.

V gene TRBV11-2 combines with J gene TRBJ1-6; no clear D. The CDR3 extends over 11 amino acids. V was shortened by 5 bases and J by 13 bases, with 9 bases between the two germline ends. Germline CDR1 and CDR2: SGHAT and FQNNGV. The CDR3 sequence is CASSGTYPLHF. CDR3 sequence (DNA): TGTGCCAGCAGCGGTACCTATCCCCTCCACTTT. The variable domain in full, completed from reference TRBV11-2 and TRBJ1-6, reads EAGVAQSPRYKIIEKRQSVAFWCNPISGHATLYWYQQILGQGPKLLIQFQNNGVVDDSQLPKDRFSAERLKGVDSTLKIQPAKLEDSAVYLCASSGTYPLHFGNGTRLTVT.

J is TRBJ2-4 and V is TRBV5-8; perhaps TRBD1 as D (6 bases). V was clipped by 0 bases and J by 3 bases, with 10 bases between them. The CDR3 has 15 amino acids. Germline V gene data show CDR1 as SGHTS and CDR2 as YDEGEE. CDR3 amino acids: CASSLEQGGKNIQYF. The CDR3 coding sequence is TGTGCCAGCAGCTTGGAACAGGGCGGCAAAAACATTCAGTACTTC.

This clone has just a few counts. The rearrangement joins TRBV7-2 to TRBJ1-2; TRBD1 matches at 8 bases. Germline lookup yields CDR1 SGHTA and CDR2 FQGNSA. V shed 5 bases, J shed 7 bases, and the junction held 12 bases outside the gene matches. The CDR3 consists of 15 residues. The CDR3 loop reads CASSPRMTGAGGYTF. The CDR3 region has the DNA TGTGCCAGCAGCCCGCGGATGACAGGGGCAGGTGGCTACACCTTC.

This clone appeared a few times. The chain uses TRBV29-1 and TRBJ1-2; 9 bases fit TRBD1. The V and J ends lost 4 bases and 3 bases, in that order; junction bases with no gene match: 18. Germline CDR1 reads SQVTM; CDR2 reads ANQGSEA. The CDR3 is 18 amino acids. This CDR3 is CSVVGVQGASPSYYGYTF. CDR3 coding DNA: TGCAGCGTTGTGGGGGTACAGGGGGCGTCCCCTAGTTACTATGGCTACACCTTC.